The clone carrying this T cell receptor beta chain was recorded many times. Trimming cost V 4 bases and J 3 bases, with 13 bases left between them. CDR3 size: 14 residues. The data were taken from a study of T-cell memory formation after mild COVID-19. TCRdb re-called the 5' RACE reads with MiXCR, one entry per CDR3 protein. The table shows around 30,000 distinct CDR3 sequences, with around 12% occurring only once. Sequencing was done on a sample of PBMCs or a T cell subset sorted from them (not recorded which). The chain joins TRBV23-1 to TRBJ2-7, with a weak D call TRBD2 (6 bases). TRBV23-1 is classed as an ORF, of uncertain function. The receptor comes from an adult woman who had mild COVID-19 (a few samples of this study predate the infection). Cell type and time point are not known. In DNA form, the CDR3 reads TGCGCCAGCAGTCGACGGGACTGTGACTACGAGCAGTACTTC. It codes for CASSRRDCDYEQYF.